The clone carrying this T cell receptor (beta chain) was counted many times. Its target is unknown. The data were taken from a study of T-cell reconstitution after alpha-beta-depleted transplantation in children. Findings and caveats of the study: Surviving thymic progenitors and recipient T cells were the source of high TCRbeta diversity at day 60 in some patients. It was newly produced T cells that mostly accounted for T-cell counts and diversity one year after transplant. Reportedly, only several hundred clones from non-depleted graft cells drove alpha-beta T-cell counts at about two months.

Unique molecular identifiers tagged the TCRbeta library. In TCRdb, the PCR reads were re-called with MiXCR into one record per CDR3 protein. Seen here are 150,000 to 250,000 distinct CDR3 sequences, roughly 6% observed once, and the top ten hold around 4.4%. V lost 5 bases and J 4 bases, leaving 9 bases between the germline ends. The germline CDR1 and CDR2 sequences are MNHEY and SMNVEV (reference sequence). This CDR3 is 13 amino acids long. This sequence originates from a girl under two years old with combined immunodeficiency, due to receive a stem cell transplant. The genes are TRBV27 and TRBJ2-1; D gene ambiguous. Here the sequenced sample was PBMCs, taken before TCRalphabeta/CD19-depleted stem cell transplant. CDR3 region: CASSPGFYNEQFF. The CDR3 bases are TGTGCCAGCAGTCCCGGATTTTACAATGAGCAGTTCTTC.